The clone carrying this T cell receptor beta chain was observed many times. The data were taken from a study of T cells in Graves' hyperthyroidism and ophthalmopathy. At the level of the study: Peripheral blood samples were taken at initial diagnosis, prior to any treatment.

RNA transcripts yielded amplified TCR beta CDR3 regions. First-round RT-PCR targeting the TCR CDR3 was performed with the HTBI primer set. TCRdb reprocessed the multiplex PCR reads with MiXCR, giving one entry per CDR3 protein. The profile shows 360,000 or so distinct CDR3 sequences, approximately 20% of them singletons. The ends lost 3 bases at V and 3 bases at J; junction bases unmatched: 3. The CDR3 runs 14 residues. Looked up from germline, CDR1 is SGHTA and CDR2 is FQGNSA. The source of this sequence is a young woman with Graves' hyperthyroidism. The sequencing input was blood. This chain links TRBV7-2 with TRBJ1-1; 8 bases map to TRBD1. CDR3 in amino acids: CASSLKDRDTEAFF. CDR3 coding DNA: TGTGCCAGCAGCTTGAAGGACAGGGACACTGAAGCTTTCTTT.